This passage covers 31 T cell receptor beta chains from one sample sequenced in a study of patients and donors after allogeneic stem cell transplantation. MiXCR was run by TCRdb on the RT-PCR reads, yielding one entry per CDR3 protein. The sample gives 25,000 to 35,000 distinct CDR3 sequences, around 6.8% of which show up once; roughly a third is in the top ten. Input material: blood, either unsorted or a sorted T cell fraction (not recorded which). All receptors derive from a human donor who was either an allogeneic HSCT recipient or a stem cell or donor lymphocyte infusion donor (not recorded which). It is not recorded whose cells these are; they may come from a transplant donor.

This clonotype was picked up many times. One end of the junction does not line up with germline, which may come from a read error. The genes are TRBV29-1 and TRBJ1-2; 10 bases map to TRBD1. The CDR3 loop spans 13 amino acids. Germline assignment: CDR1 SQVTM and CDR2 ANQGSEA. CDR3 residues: CSAGTGVGYGYAF. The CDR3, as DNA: TGCAGCGCCGGGACAGGGGTGGGCTATGGCTACGCCTTC. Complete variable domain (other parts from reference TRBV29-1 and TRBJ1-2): SAVISQKPSRDICQRGTSLTIQCQVDSQVTMMFWYRQQPGQSLTLIATANQGSEATYESGFVIDKFPISRPNLTFSTLTVSNMSPEDSSIYLCSAGTGVGYGYAFGSGTRLTVV.

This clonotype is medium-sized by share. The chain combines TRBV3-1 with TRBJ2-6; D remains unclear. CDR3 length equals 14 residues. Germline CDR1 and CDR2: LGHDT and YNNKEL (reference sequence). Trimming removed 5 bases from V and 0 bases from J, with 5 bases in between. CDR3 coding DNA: TGTGCCAGCAGCTGGAGCTCTGGGGCCAACGTCCTGACTTTC. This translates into CASSWSSGANVLTF.

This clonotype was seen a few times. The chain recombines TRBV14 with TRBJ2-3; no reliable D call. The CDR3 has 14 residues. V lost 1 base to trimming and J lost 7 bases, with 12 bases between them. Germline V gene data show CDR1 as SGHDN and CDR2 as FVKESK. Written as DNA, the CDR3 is TGTGCCAGCAGCCAAGTTCCTCTGGTGCATACGCAGTATTTT. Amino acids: CASSQVPLVHTQYF.

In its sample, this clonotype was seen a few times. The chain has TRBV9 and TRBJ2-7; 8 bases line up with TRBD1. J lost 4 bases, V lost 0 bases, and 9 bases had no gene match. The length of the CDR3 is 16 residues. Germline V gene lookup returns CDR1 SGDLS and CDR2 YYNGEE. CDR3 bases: TGTGCCAGCAGCGTAGCCGCCGGGACAGGATCATACGAGCAGTACTTC. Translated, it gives CASSVAAGTGSYEQYF.

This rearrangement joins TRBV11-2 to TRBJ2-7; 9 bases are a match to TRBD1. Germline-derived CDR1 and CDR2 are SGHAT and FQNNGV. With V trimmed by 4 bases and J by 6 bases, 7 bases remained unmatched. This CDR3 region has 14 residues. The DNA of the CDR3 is TGTGCCAGCAGCTCCGTTGGGACAGGGCTCGAGCAGTACTTC. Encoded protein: CASSSVGTGLEQYF.

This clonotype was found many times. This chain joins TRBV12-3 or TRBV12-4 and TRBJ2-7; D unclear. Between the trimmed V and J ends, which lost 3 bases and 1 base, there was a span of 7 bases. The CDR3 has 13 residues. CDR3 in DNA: TGTGCCAGCAGTTTGTTGCAGTCCTACGAGCAGTACTTC. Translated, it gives CASSLLQSYEQYF.

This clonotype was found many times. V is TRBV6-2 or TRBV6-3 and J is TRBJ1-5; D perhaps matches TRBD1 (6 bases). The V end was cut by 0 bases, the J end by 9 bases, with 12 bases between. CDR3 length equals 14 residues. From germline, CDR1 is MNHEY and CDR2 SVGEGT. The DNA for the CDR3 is TGTGCCAGCAGTTACTCGGCACAGGGATGGCCCCAGCATTTT. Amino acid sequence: CASSYSAQGWPQHF.

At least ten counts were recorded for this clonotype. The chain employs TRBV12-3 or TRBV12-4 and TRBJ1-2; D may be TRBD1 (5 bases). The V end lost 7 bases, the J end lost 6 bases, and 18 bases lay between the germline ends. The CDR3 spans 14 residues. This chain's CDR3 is CASTPFRVGNGYTF. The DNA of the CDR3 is TGTGCCAGCACCCCTTTCAGGGTAGGAAATGGCTACACCTTC.

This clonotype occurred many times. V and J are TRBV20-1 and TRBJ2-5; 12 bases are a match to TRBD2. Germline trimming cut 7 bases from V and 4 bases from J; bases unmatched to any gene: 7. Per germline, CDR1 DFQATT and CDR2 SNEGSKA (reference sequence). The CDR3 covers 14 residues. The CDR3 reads CSVSPGLAGETQYF. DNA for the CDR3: TGCAGTGTCTCTCCGGGACTAGCGGGAGAGACCCAGTACTTC.

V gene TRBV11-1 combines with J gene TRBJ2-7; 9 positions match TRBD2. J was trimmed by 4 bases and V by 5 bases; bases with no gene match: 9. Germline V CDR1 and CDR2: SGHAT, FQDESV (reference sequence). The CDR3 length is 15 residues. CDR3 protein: CASSPPGLAVYEQYF. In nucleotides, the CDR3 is TGTGCCAGCAGCCCCCCGGGACTAGCTGTATACGAGCAGTACTTC.

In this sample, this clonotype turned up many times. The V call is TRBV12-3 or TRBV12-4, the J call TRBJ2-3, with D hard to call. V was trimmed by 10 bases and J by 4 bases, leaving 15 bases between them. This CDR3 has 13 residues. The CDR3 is CATSKSTADTQYF. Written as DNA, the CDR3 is TGTGCCACCTCCAAAAGTACGGCAGATACGCAGTATTTT.

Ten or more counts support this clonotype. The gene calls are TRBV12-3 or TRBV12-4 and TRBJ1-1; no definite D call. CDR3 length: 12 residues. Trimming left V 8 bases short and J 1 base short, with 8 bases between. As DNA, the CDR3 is TGTGCCAGCTTAATAAGGAACACTGAAGCTTTCTTT. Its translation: CASLIRNTEAFF.

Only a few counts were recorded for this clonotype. CDR3 residues: CASRAGLVSYNEQFF. The CDR3 DNA reads TGTGCCAGCAGGGCGGGACTTGTCTCCTACAATGAGCAGTTCTTC. The rearrangement joins TRBV2 to TRBJ2-1; D perhaps matches TRBD2 (6 bases). This CDR3 is 15 amino acids long. Trimming cost V 6 bases and J 0 bases, with 12 bases left between them. Germline V gene lookup returns CDR1 SNHLY and CDR2 FYNNEI.

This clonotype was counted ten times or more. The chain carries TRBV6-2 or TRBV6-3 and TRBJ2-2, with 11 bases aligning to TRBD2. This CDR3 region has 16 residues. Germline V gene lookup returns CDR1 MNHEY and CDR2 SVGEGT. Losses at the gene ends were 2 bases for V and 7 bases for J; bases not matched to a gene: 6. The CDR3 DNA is TGTGCCAGCAGTTACGCTAGCGGGAGGATTAACGGGGAGCTGTTTTTT. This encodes CASSYASGRINGELFF.

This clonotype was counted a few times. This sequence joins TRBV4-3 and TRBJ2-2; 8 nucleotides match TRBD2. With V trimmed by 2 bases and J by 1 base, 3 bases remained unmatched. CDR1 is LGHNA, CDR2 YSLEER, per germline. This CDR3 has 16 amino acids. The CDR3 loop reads CASSQPTSGNTGELFF. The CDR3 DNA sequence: TGCGCCAGCAGCCAACCAACTAGCGGGAACACCGGGGAGCTGTTTTTT.

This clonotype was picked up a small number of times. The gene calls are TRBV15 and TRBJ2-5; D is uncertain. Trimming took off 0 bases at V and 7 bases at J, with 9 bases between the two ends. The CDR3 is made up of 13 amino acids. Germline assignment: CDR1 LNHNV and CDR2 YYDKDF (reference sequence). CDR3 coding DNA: TGTGCCACCAGCAGAGATGTTTCGGGGACCCAGTACTTC. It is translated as CATSRDVSGTQYF.

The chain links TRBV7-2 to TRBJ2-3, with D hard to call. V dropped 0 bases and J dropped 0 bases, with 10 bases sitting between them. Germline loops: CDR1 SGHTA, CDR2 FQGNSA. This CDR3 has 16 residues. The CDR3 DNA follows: TGTGCCAGCAGCTTAGCTGTGCTGGGTAGCACAGATACGCAGTATTTT. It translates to CASSLAVLGSTDTQYF.

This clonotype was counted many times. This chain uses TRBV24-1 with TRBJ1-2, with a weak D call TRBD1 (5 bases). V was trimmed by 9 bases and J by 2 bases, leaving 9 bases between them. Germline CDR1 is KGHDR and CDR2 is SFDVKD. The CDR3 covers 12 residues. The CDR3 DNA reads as TGTGCCACCTCTTGGGGGAACTATGGCTACACCTTC. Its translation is CATSWGNYGYTF.

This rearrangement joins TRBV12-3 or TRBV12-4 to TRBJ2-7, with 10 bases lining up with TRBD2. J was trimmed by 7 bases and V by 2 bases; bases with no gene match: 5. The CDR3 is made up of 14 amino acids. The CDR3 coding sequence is TGTGCCAGCAGTTTATCTAGCGGGAGAGATGAGCAGTACTTC. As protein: CASSLSSGRDEQYF.

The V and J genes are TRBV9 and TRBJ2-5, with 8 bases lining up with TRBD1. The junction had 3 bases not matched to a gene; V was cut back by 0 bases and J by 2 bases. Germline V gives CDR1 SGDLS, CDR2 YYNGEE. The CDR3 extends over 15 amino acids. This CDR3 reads CASSVVDRDQETQYF. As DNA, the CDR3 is TGTGCCAGCAGCGTAGTGGACAGGGATCAAGAGACCCAGTACTTC.

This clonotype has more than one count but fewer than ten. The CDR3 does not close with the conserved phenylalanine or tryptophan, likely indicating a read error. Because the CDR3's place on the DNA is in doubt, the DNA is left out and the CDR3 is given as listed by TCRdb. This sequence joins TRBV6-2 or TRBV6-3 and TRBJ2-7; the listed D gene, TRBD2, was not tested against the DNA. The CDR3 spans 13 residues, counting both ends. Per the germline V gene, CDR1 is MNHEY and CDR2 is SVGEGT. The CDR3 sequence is CASSFVPSSASYL.

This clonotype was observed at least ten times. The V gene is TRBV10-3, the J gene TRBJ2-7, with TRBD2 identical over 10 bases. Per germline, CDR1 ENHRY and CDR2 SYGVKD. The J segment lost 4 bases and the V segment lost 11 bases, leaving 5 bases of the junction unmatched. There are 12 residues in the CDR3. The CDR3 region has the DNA TGTGCCTGTAGCGGGAGGAGTTACGAGCAGTACTTC. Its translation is CACSGRSYEQYF.

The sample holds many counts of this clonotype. Here the CDR3 DNA reads TGTGCCAGCAGTGAGGGAGCGGGAGTCTACAATGAGCAGTTCTTC. Its protein is CASSEGAGVYNEQFF. The V gene is TRBV2, the J gene TRBJ2-1, with 8 bases fitting TRBD2. The CDR3 contains 15 residues. V lost 3 bases, J lost 3 bases, and 4 bases stayed unmatched. CDR1 and CDR2 (germline): SNHLY, FYNNEI.

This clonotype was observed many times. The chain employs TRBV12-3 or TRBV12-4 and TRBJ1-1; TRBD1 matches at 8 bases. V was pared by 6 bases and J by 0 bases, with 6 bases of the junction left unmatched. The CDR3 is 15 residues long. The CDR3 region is CASRRRDRLNTEAFF. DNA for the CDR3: TGTGCCAGCAGACGCCGGGACAGGTTGAACACTGAAGCTTTCTTT.

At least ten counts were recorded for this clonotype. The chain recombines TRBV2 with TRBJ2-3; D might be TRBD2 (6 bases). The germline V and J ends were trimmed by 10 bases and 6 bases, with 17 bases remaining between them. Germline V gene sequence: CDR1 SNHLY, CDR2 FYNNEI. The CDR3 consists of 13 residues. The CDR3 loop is CATSGTWGDTQYF. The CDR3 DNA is TGTGCCACTTCGGGGACTTGGGGGGATACGCAGTATTTT.

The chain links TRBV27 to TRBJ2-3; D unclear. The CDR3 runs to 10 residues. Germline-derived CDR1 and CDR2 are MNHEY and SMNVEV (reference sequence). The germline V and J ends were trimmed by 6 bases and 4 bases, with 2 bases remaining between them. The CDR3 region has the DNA TGTGCCAGCAGAGCAGATACGCAGTATTTT. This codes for CASRADTQYF.

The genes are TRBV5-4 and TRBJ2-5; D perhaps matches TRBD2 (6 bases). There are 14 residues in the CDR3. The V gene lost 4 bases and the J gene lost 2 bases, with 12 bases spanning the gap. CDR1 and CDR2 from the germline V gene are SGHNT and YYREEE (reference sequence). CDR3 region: CASSPGTRQETQYF. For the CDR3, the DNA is TGTGCCAGCAGCCCAGGGACTCGACAAGAGACCCAGTACTTC.

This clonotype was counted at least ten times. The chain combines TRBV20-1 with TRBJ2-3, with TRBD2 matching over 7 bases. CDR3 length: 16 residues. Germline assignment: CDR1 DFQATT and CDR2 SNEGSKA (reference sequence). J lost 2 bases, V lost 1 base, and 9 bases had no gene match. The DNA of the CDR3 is TGCAGTGCTAGAGTCGTAGGCGGGAGACCCACAGATACGCAGTATTTT. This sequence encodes CSARVVGGRPTDTQYF.

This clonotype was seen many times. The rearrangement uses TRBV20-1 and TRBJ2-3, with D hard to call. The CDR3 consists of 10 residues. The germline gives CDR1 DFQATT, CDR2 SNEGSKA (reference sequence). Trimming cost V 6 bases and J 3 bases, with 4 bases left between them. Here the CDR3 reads CSATTDTQYF. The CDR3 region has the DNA TGCAGTGCGACAACAGATACGCAGTATTTT.

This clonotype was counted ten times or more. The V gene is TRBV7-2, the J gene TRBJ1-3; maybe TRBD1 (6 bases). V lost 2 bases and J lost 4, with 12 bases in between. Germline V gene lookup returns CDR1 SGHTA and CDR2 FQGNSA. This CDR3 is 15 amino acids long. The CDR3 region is CASSLIRTAGNTIYF. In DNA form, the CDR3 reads TGTGCCAGCAGCTTAATCCGGACAGCCGGAAACACCATATATTTT.

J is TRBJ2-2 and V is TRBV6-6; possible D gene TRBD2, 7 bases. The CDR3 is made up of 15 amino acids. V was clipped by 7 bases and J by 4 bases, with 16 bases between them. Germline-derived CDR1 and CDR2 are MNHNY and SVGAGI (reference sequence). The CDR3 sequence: CASIPGRGGTGELFF. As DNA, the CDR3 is TGTGCCAGCATCCCAGGGAGGGGGGGCACCGGGGAGCTGTTTTTT.